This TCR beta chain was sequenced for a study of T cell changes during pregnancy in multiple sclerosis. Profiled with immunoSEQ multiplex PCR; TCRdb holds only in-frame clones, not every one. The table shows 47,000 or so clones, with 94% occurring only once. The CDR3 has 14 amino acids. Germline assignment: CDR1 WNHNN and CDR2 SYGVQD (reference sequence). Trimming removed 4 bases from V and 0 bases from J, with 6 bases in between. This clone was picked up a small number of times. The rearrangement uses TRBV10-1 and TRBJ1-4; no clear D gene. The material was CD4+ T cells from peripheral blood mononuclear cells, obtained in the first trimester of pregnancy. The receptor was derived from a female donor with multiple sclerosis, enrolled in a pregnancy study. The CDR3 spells CASSAGATNEKLFF. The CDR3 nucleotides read TGCGCCAGCAGTGCCGGAGCAACTAATGAAAAACTGTTTTTT.